The 14 T cell receptor beta chains reported below all come from one sample, sequenced in a study of long-term antiretroviral therapy in people with HIV. Assay version v3.0 of immunoSEQ was used, and it was run at survey level. Some clones are missing from TCRdb's copy, which holds only in-frame ones; the method was immunoSEQ multiplex PCR. The sample shows tens of thousands of clones, roughly 84% of them seen only once. Material: unsorted PBMCs, obtained roughly 2.9 years before starting antiretroviral therapy. These receptors were obtained from a woman in her 30s with HIV.

This clone has a single count. CDR3 residues: CASSLGRGANNEQFF. DNA of the CDR3: TGTGCCAGCAGCTTGGGGCGGGGGGCAAACAATGAGCAGTTCTTC. The rearrangement uses TRBV11-2 and TRBJ2-1, with 8 bases that match TRBD2. V was pared by 3 bases and J by 5 bases, with 6 bases of the junction left unmatched. CDR3 size: 15 residues. Germline V CDR1 and CDR2: SGHAT, FQNNGV.

The rearrangement uses TRBV5-1 and TRBJ2-7; tentatively, D is TRBD1 (6 bases). The CDR3 runs to 14 residues. V lost 4 bases to trimming and J lost 0 bases, with 11 bases between them. Germline V gene sequence: CDR1 SGHRS, CDR2 YFSETQ. CDR3 DNA sequence: TGCGCCAGCAGCCCTCGGACAGACTCCTACGAGCAGTACTTC. It yields the protein CASSPRTDSYEQYF.

This chain connects TRBV7-2 to TRBJ2-3; tentatively, D is TRBD1 (5 bases). The CDR3 extends over 15 amino acids. The germline V and J ends were trimmed by 4 bases and 6 bases, with 17 bases remaining between them. The germline V gene encodes CDR1 SGHTA and CDR2 FQGNSA. The CDR3 spells CASSWGRALPDTQYF. The CDR3 DNA reads TGTGCCAGCAGCTGGGGCAGGGCTTTACCCGATACGCAGTATTTT.

The chain combines TRBV30 with TRBJ1-3, with D hard to call. This CDR3 comprises 14 residues. In germline, CDR1 is GTSNPN, CDR2 SVGIG (reference sequence). V lost 0 bases and J 0 bases, leaving 6 bases between the germline ends. This chain's CDR3 is CAWSVPGSGNTIYF. In DNA form, the CDR3 reads TGTGCCTGGAGTGTACCAGGCTCTGGAAACACCATATATTTT. The full variable domain, its missing parts supplied by reference TRBV30 and TRBJ1-3, is SQTIHQWPATLVQPVGSPLSLECTVEGTSNPNLYWYRQAAGRGLQLLFYSVGIGQISSEVPQNLSASRPQDRQFILSSKKLLLSDSGFYLCAWSVPGSGNTIYFGEGSWLTVV.

Only a few counts were recorded for this clone. The genes are TRBV13 and TRBJ1-6; 10 bases line up with TRBD1. The CDR3 contains 14 residues. Per germline, CDR1 PRHDT and CDR2 FYEKMQ (reference sequence). V lost 5 bases, J lost 10 bases, and 5 bases stayed unmatched. The CDR3 region has the DNA TGTGCCAGCAGCCCCGGGACAGGGGTATCACCCCTCCACTTT. Residues: CASSPGTGVSPLHF.

V usage is TRBV30 and J usage is TRBJ2-1, with unresolved D. Trimming shortened V by 3 bases and J by 0 bases, and 6 bases separated the two germline ends. This CDR3 is 13 amino acids long. Germline V gene data show CDR1 as GTSNPN and CDR2 as SVGIG (reference sequence). This CDR3 is CAWRESSYNEQFF. CDR3 nucleotides: TGTGCCTGGAGAGAAAGCTCCTACAATGAGCAGTTCTTC.

The rearrangement uses TRBV27 and TRBJ2-3; a possible D gene is TRBD1 (5 bases). CDR1 is MNHEY, CDR2 SMNVEV, per germline (reference sequence). The CDR3 covers 14 residues. V lost 4 bases to trimming and J lost 2 bases, with 10 bases between them. CDR3 region: CASSSDRVTDTQYF. CDR3 nucleotide sequence: TGTGCCAGCAGTTCAGACAGAGTCACAGATACGCAGTATTTT.

V gene TRBV5-5 combines with J gene TRBJ2-3, with 12 bases fitting TRBD2. J lost 5 bases, V lost 4 bases, and 14 bases had no gene match. The CDR3 extends over 18 amino acids. The germline V gene has CDR1 SGHKS and CDR2 YYEKEE (reference sequence). This CDR3 reads CASSIKPRLAGVIDTQYF. In DNA, the CDR3 is TGTGCCAGCAGCATCAAACCCAGACTAGCGGGGGTAATAGATACGCAGTATTTT.

The rearrangement joins TRBV6-5 to TRBJ2-5; no clear D gene. This CDR3 is built from 13 residues. Germline lookup yields CDR1 MNHEY and CDR2 SVGAGI. Trimming cost V 9 bases and J 0 bases, with 11 bases left between them. Here the CDR3 reads CASRPLYQETQYF. The CDR3 DNA reads as TGTGCCAGTCGACCCCTGTACCAAGAGACCCAGTACTTC.

V is TRBV19 and J is TRBJ2-2; D may be TRBD2 (5 bases). This CDR3 spans 15 amino acids. Germline V gene data show CDR1 as LNHDA and CDR2 as SQIVND (reference sequence). The V gene lost 10 bases and the J gene lost 3 bases, with 18 bases spanning the gap. In nucleotides, the CDR3 is TGTGCCACGACAAGTCTGGACGGGGACACCGGGGAGCTGTTTTTT. Its protein is CATTSLDGDTGELFF.

The rearrangement joins TRBV7-2 to TRBJ1-1, with 10 positions matching TRBD1. V was clipped by 4 bases and J by 10 bases; unmatched bases: 9. The CDR3 is 14 residues long. Germline values: CDR1 SGHTA, CDR2 FQGNSA. For the CDR3, the DNA is TGTGCCAGCAGCTCTTCGACAGGGGGCCTGTCAGCTTTCTTT. The encoded protein is CASSSSTGGLSAFF.

The J gene is TRBJ1-6, the V gene TRBV15; TRBD1 is a possible D gene (5 bases). V lost 0 bases and J lost 6, with 12 bases in between. The CDR3 covers 16 residues. CDR1 is LNHNV, CDR2 YYDKDF, per germline (reference sequence). CDR3 bases: TGTGCCACCAGCAGAGATCTCGGGGGTGGTAATTCACCCCTCCACTTT. Encoded protein: CATSRDLGGGNSPLHF.

The rearrangement uses TRBV29-1 and TRBJ2-3; 7 nucleotides agree with TRBD2. Germline lookup yields CDR1 SQVTM and CDR2 ANQGSEA. Unmatched junction bases numbered 4, after V lost 6 bases and J lost 1 base. The CDR3 runs to 13 residues. CDR3 in DNA: TGCAGCGTCGAACGGGGGGGCACAGATACGCAGTATTTT. Residues: CSVERGGTDTQYF.

The V gene is TRBV30, the J gene TRBJ1-3; D not resolved. V gave up 0 bases and J gave up 9 bases, with 3 bases separating them. This CDR3 is built from 10 residues. Germline loops: CDR1 GTSNPN, CDR2 SVGIG (reference sequence). In DNA form, the CDR3 reads TGTGCCTGGAGTGTCGGCACCATATATTTT. It encodes CAWSVGTIYF.